This is a list of T cell receptor beta chains from one sample in a study of T cells in Graves' hyperthyroidism and ophthalmopathy. MiXCR was run by TCRdb on the multiplex PCR reads, yielding one entry per CDR3 protein. The sample shows about 640,000 distinct CDR3 sequences, about a fifth of them seen only once. The specimen was blood. These receptors were collected from a man under 40 with Graves' ophthalmopathy. Both conserved end residues are part of each CDR3. The D gene is left open where the match is weak. Expanded clones get a size class; other rows say once, few or many, or leave the size out.

TGCGCCAGCAGTGTCCTCCACTCCTACGAGCAGTACTTC,CASSVLHSYEQYF,TRBJ2-7,NA,NA,TRBV10-2
TGCGCCAGCAGCCTGGGGGAAGTGGGTCAGCCCCAGCATTTT,CASSLGEVGQPQHF,TRBJ1-5,many,NA,TRBV5-1
TGTGCCAGCAGTAATGGGGGGCCCCAGCATTTT,CASSNGGPQHF,TRBJ1-5,few,NA,TRBV6-2/TRBV6-3
TGTGCCAGCAGTTACGGAGAGGAGTACGAAAAACTGTTTTTT,CASSYGEEYEKLFF,TRBJ1-4,few,NA,TRBV6-9
TGTGCCAGCAGTGAAATCGGACAGGGGGCCTCCTATGGCTACACCTTC,CASSEIGQGASYGYTF,TRBJ1-2,NA,TRBD1,TRBV6-1
TGCGCCAGCAGCTTCAACCCGACAGCGCCCCAAGAGACCCAGTACTTC,CASSFNPTAPQETQYF,TRBJ2-5,NA,NA,TRBV5-1
TGTGCCAGCAGTGAAGAACTAGCGGGAGGTTCCTACAATGAGCAGTTCTTC,CASSEELAGGSYNEQFF,TRBJ2-1,many,TRBD2,TRBV2
TGCGCCAGCAGCTTGGCATCCGGGGGCGGAATCTATGGCTACACCTTC,CASSLASGGGIYGYTF,TRBJ1-2,many,NA,TRBV5-1
TGCGCCAGCAGGCTGTCTATAGCGGGAGTAACCGGGGAGCTGTTTTTT,CASRLSIAGVTGELFF,TRBJ2-2,NA,TRBD2,TRBV4-1
TGTGCCAGCAGCTCCCGATCTGGGGCCAACGTCCTGACTTTC,CASSSRSGANVLTF,TRBJ2-6,few,NA,TRBV7-9
TGTGCCAGCAGGACCCGAGGGACAGGGGGAGTCTATGGCTACACCTTC,CASRTRGTGGVYGYTF,TRBJ1-2,NA,TRBD1,TRBV6-2/TRBV6-3
TGTGCCAGCAGGCGGGACAGGAGATACGAGCAGTACTTC,CASRRDRRYEQYF,TRBJ2-7,NA,TRBD1,TRBV12-3/TRBV12-4
TGCAGCATTGAGGACAGCCCTCGGCGGGCTAACTATGGCTACACCTTC,CSIEDSPRRANYGYTF,TRBJ1-2,NA,NA,TRBV29-1
TGTGCCATCAGGAAGGGTCCTCAAGAGACCCAGTACTTC,CAIRKGPQETQYF,TRBJ2-5,NA,NA,TRBV10-3
TGTGCCAGCAGAGGGGGGACAGGGGCCTCCTACGAGCAGTACTTC,CASRGGTGASYEQYF,TRBJ2-7,few,TRBD1,TRBV2
TGTGCCTGGAGTGTTTACAGGGGTCCTAATGGCTACACCTTC,CAWSVYRGPNGYTF,TRBJ1-2,many,TRBD1,TRBV30
TGCGCCAGCAGCCAGGAAGTCTCGGGGAGTAATGAAAAACTGTTTTTT,CASSQEVSGSNEKLFF,TRBJ1-4,NA,NA,TRBV4-3
TGTGCCAGCAGCAACCTCGGGTCCGATCAGCCCCAGCATTTT,CASSNLGSDQPQHF,TRBJ1-5,many,NA,TRBV3-1
TGTGCCAGTTGCCAGACGGCTAGCACAGATACGCAGTATTTT,CASCQTASTDTQYF,TRBJ2-3,NA,NA,TRBV19
TGTGCCAGCAGTCCCGCCGGGTGGCGGGGGACCGGGGAGCTGTTTTTT,CASSPAGWRGTGELFF,TRBJ2-2,many,TRBD2,TRBV28
TGCAGTGTTCGCCCCCCGGGACTAGCGGAGGCCTCCTACGAGCAGTACTTC,CSVRPPGLAEASYEQYF,TRBJ2-7,NA,TRBD2,TRBV20-1
TGTGCCAGCAGTGAAGCGTCGCAGGGCTATGGCTACACCTTC,CASSEASQGYGYTF,TRBJ1-2,NA,NA,TRBV6-1
TGTGCCAGCAGCGTACTAAAAGAGACCCAGTACTTC,CASSVLKETQYF,TRBJ2-5,many,NA,TRBV5-8
TGTGCCAGCAGTATGACAGGGTTCACCGGGGAGCTGTTTTTT,CASSMTGFTGELFF,TRBJ2-2,NA,TRBD1,TRBV27
TGTGCCAGCAGTTACTCGAAGTTACAGGGGGGTTCACCCCTCCACTTT,CASSYSKLQGGSPLHF,TRBJ1-6,many,TRBD1,TRBV6-5
TGTGCCAGCAGCCAAGAGGAGGGGGTGGGCTATGGCTACACCTTC,CASSQEEGVGYGYTF,TRBJ1-2,few,NA,TRBV4-2
TGTGCCAGCAGCTTAGTCTATGGGGGCTTCGCCACAGATACGCAGTATTTT,CASSLVYGGFATDTQYF,TRBJ2-3,NA,NA,TRBV11-2
TGCAGCGTGATGGGGGGAGTCGACCGGATCTACAATGAGCAGTTCTTC,CSVMGGVDRIYNEQFF,TRBJ2-1,few,NA,TRBV29-1
TGCGCCAGCCAGCCGGACGGACGGAACACTGAAGCTTTCTTT,CASQPDGRNTEAFF,TRBJ1-1,NA,NA,TRBV5-1
TGTGCCAGCAGCCCCGGTCCCGGCGGGAGAAGGTACGAGCAGTACTTC,CASSPGPGGRRYEQYF,TRBJ2-7,NA,TRBD2,TRBV27
TGTGCCACCCAAATGGGGGTGGGCAATCAGCCCCAGCATTTT,CATQMGVGNQPQHF,TRBJ1-5,NA,NA,TRBV24-1
TGTGCCAGCAGCTTAGGGGTTGGCACCGGGGAGCTGTTTTTT,CASSLGVGTGELFF,TRBJ2-2,NA,NA,TRBV5-5
TGCAGCCATAATAGCGGGAGGAGCTCCTACGAGCAGTACTTC,CSHNSGRSSYEQYF,TRBJ2-7,NA,TRBD2,TRBV20-1
TGTGCCAGCAGTTACTCGAGAGGGGTTGAAGCTTTCTTT,CASSYSRGVEAFF,TRBJ1-1,NA,NA,TRBV6-6
TGTGCCAGCTCACCTTCAGCAACGAACACTGAAGCTTTCTTT,CASSPSATNTEAFF,TRBJ1-1,NA,NA,TRBV18
TGTGCTAGTGGTTTGACGCGGGGGGGAGAGGACACTGAAGCTTTCTTT,CASGLTRGGEDTEAFF,TRBJ1-1,few,NA,TRBV12-5
TGTGCCAGCAGCGAGGACAGGGGATGGGATGAGCAGTTCTTC,CASSEDRGWDEQFF,TRBJ2-1,many,TRBD1,TRBV11-1